The next 21 T cell receptor beta chains were all read from a single sample in a study of tumor-infiltrating lymphocytes in primary liver carcinoma. Starting from 500 ng of total RNA, TCR beta cDNA was produced with a primer in the constant region. A slightly modified ARM-PCR protocol with three nested multiplex PCR rounds produced these TCR beta libraries. With TRBV1-TRBV30 forward primers and a C-beta reverse primer, the first two PCR rounds were run for nine to eleven cycles each. TCRdb ran MiXCR on the multiplex PCR reads and lists one entry per CDR3 protein. Of around 330,000 distinct CDR3 sequences listed, about 62% are singletons. In addition to blood RNA drawn from unsorted whole blood, germline DNA was extracted. Sequenced input: peripheral blood. The receptors stem from a man aged 40-49 years with primary liver carcinoma and hepatitis B virus infection.

Concerning this clonotype: Mismatch with germline at one junction end may stem from a read error. The CDR3 nucleotides read TGTGCCAGCAGCTTAACTAGCGGGGCCGGATACGATCAGTACTTC. Protein: CASSLTSGAGYDQYF. V and J are TRBV11-3 and TRBJ2-7; TRBD2 agrees at 10 bases. Germline CDR1 SGHNT, CDR2 YENEEA. CDR3 length equals 15 residues.

The chain uses TRBV5-1 and TRBJ1-1, with TRBD1 as a possible D gene (6 bases). Trimming left V 5 bases short and J 6 bases short, with 17 bases between. Germline V gene lookup returns CDR1 SGHRS and CDR2 YFSETQ. The CDR3 sequence is 14 residues long. For the CDR3, the DNA is TGCGCCAGCAGTTGGACAGTGGATAAGGCTGAAGCTTTCTTT. It yields the protein CASSWTVDKAEAFF. The variable domain in full, with the rest retrieved from reference TRBV5-1 and TRBJ1-1, is KAGVTQTPRYLIKTRGQQVTLSCSPISGHRSVSWYQQTPGQGLQFLFEYFSETQRNKGNFPGRFSGRQFSNSRSEMNVSTLELGDSALYLCASSWTVDKAEAFFGQGTRLTVV.

Details on this clonotype: Germline is not matched at one junction end, which may reflect a read error. The DNA of the CDR3 is TGTGGCATCAGTAAAAACAATGAGCAGTTCTTC. Amino acids: CGISKNNEQFF. The chain couples TRBV10-3 to TRBJ2-1; D gene uncertain. The CDR3 is made up of 11 amino acids. Germline CDR1 is ENHRY and CDR2 is SYGVKD.

The sample holds many counts of this clonotype. The rearrangement joins TRBV10-3 to TRBJ1-2; weak D call: TRBD1 (5 bases). Germline CDR1 reads ENHRY; CDR2 reads SYGVKD. V lost 0 bases to trimming and J lost 12 bases, with 17 bases between them. The CDR3 spans 14 residues. CDR3: CAISESTGTALNTF. CDR3 DNA sequence: TGTGCCATCAGTGAGTCGACCGGGACGGCTCTAAACACCTTC.

This clonotype occurred once. Given a much more abundant clone one base away, this may be a read error. The J gene is TRBJ2-1, the V gene TRBV5-4, with TRBD2 identical over 8 bases. CDR3 length: 14 amino acids. CDR1 is SGHNT, CDR2 YYREEE, per germline (reference sequence). Here the CDR3 DNA reads TGTGCCAGCAGCCCCTCGGGGGGGCAGGATGAGCTGTTCTTC. Translating it yields CASSPSGGQDELFF.

Comments on this clonotype: This sequence may be a read error, since a much larger clone differs from it by one base. CDR3 amino acids: CASPFGTGGRRETQYF. The DNA for the CDR3 is TGTGCCAGTCCCTTCGGGACAGGGGGACGTCGTGAGACCCAGTACTTC. The chain is built from TRBV6-1 and TRBJ2-5; TRBD1 matches 11 bases. The CDR3 is 16 amino acids. The V segment lost 9 bases and the J segment 5 bases; nucleotides outside the gene matches: 14. The V gene's germline CDR1 is MNHNS and CDR2 SASEGT.

This clonotype was observed many times. The chain carries TRBV6-6 and TRBJ1-4; possibly TRBD1 for D (6 bases). Germline V CDR1 and CDR2: MNHNY, SVGAGI (reference sequence). V was pared by 2 bases and J by 8 bases, with 18 bases between. The CDR3 extends over 16 amino acids. Here the CDR3 DNA reads TGTGCCAGCAGTTACCCCTCGGGGGGGCTGGACGAAAAACTGTTTTTT. Translation gives CASSYPSGGLDEKLFF.

Note on this clonotype: One end of the junction does not line up with germline, which may come from a read error. The CDR3 here is CTSSASGEETQYF. CDR3 coding DNA: TGTACCAGCAGTGCTAGCGGGGAAGAGACCCAGTACTTC. The chain uses TRBV28 and TRBJ2-5; 9 nucleotides match TRBD2. Per the germline V gene, CDR1 is MDHEN and CDR2 is SYDVKM. This CDR3 has 13 residues. The variable domain in full, with the rest retrieved from reference TRBV28 and TRBJ2-5, is DVKVTQSSRYLVKRTGEKVFLECVQDMDHENMFWYRQDPGLGLRLIYFSYDVKMKEKGDIPEGYSVSREKKERFSLILESASTNQTSMYLCTSSASGEETQYFGPGTRLLVL.

On this clonotype: Germline is not matched at one junction end, which may reflect a read error. The chain links TRBV11-2 to TRBJ2-1, with D possibly being TRBD2 (6 bases). This CDR3 is 15 amino acids long. Germline values: CDR1 SGHAT, CDR2 FQNNGV. CDR3: CANSLAGGNNNEQFF. The CDR3 nucleotides read TGTGCCAACAGCTTAGCCGGGGGTAATAACAATGAGCAGTTCTTC.

The genes are TRBV11-2 and TRBJ2-5; possibly TRBD1 for D (5 bases). This CDR3 is 15 amino acids long. The germline V gene has CDR1 SGHAT and CDR2 FQNNGV. Trimming stripped 5 bases from V and 5 bases from J, with 18 bases between. CDR3 in amino acids: CASSPRPGIMETQYF. CDR3 bases: TGTGCCAGCAGCCCACGGCCAGGGATCATGGAGACCCAGTACTTC.

This clonotype has a handful of counts. A much larger clone differs from this one at a single base, so this may be a read error. The chain links TRBV29-1 to TRBJ2-1, with D possibly TRBD2 on 6 matching bases. CDR1 SQVTM and CDR2 ANQGSEA come from the germline V gene. The V end was cut by 4 bases, the J end by 6 bases, with 13 bases between. There are 13 residues in the CDR3. The CDR3, as DNA: TGCAGCGTTGGGGGGGATCTGGCCAATGAGCAGTTCTTC. This codes for CSVGGDLANEQFF.

About this clonotype: It may be a read error: a sequence one base away is much more abundant. The chain recombines TRBV6-2 or TRBV6-3 with TRBJ2-7, with D maybe TRBD2 (5 bases). The tail of the sequence fits TRBJ2-1 better, so the J call may be wrong. CDR1 is MNHEY, CDR2 SVGEGT, per germline. The CDR3 consists of 15 residues. The CDR3 here is CASSQPGFTTYEQFF. CDR3 nucleotides: TGTGCCAGCAGTCAACCGGGATTTACAACCTACGAGCAGTTCTTC.

The V call is TRBV11-1, the J call TRBJ2-1, with D maybe TRBD2 (6 bases). CDR3 size: 13 residues. The V gene's germline CDR1 is SGHAT and CDR2 FQDESV (reference sequence). The CDR3 bases are TGTACTAGCAATCCACCGTACTACAATGAGCAGTTCTTC. As protein: CTSNPPYYNEQFF.

This clonotype has at least ten counts. This chain links TRBV4-2 with TRBJ1-5, with 10 bases matching TRBD1. This CDR3 is built from 17 residues. Germline V lookup: CDR1 LGHNA, CDR2 YNFKEQ. V lost 1 base to trimming and J lost 0 bases; unmatched junction nucleotides: 3. The CDR3 DNA is TGTGCCAGCAGCCAAGGGGACAGGGGTTATAGCAATCAGCCCCAGCATTTT. As protein: CASSQGDRGYSNQPQHF.

The rearrangement joins TRBV2 to TRBJ2-1, with D possibly matching TRBD1 (6 bases). CDR3 size: 12 residues. Trimming shortened V by 6 bases and J by 5 bases, and 8 bases separated the two germline ends. Germline V gene lookup returns CDR1 SNHLY and CDR2 FYNNEI. The CDR3 DNA follows: TGTGCCAGCAGGAGGACAGACAATGAGCAGTTCTTC. Translating it yields CASRRTDNEQFF.

About this clonotype: One end of the junction is discordant with germline, which a read error may explain. This chain links TRBV6-1 with TRBJ2-3; TRBD1 aligns across 8 bases. The germline CDR1 and CDR2 sequences are MNHNS and SASEGT. There are 15 residues in the CDR3. The CDR3 DNA reads TGTGCCAGCAGTGGGGCGGGACAGGTCACAGGTACGCAGTGTTTT. Protein: CASSGAGQVTGTQCF.

With regard to this clonotype: One junction end does not reproduce the germline sequence, and a read error may be involved. The rearrangement uses TRBV28 and TRBJ2-3; 16 nucleotides agree with TRBD2. Per the germline V gene, CDR1 is MDHEN and CDR2 is SYDVKM. The CDR3 loop spans 17 amino acids. Here the CDR3 DNA reads TGTACCAGCAACCTTTCCGGGACTAGCGGGAGGGCCGAGTCCTGGTATTTT. Translated: CTSNLSGTSGRAESWYF.

The table lists this clonotype with a few counts. The chain is built from TRBV24-1 and TRBJ2-5; D unclear. The CDR3 is 13 amino acids. Germline values: CDR1 KGHDR, CDR2 SFDVKD. The V and J ends lost 1 base and 10 bases respectively, with 12 bases between them. The CDR3 sequence: CATSDLSLGGQYF. For the CDR3, the DNA is TGTGCCACCAGTGATTTAAGTTTGGGTGGCCAGTACTTC.

This chain uses TRBV11-2 with TRBJ2-4; a weak D match, TRBD1 (6 bases). Germline V gives CDR1 SGHAT, CDR2 FQNNGV. V lost 3 bases and J lost 8, with 26 bases in between. There are 18 residues in the CDR3. CDR3 coding DNA: TGTGCCAGCAGCTTCCAATCAGGGGCCAGCGGTCCCCGGGACATTCAGTACTTC. This encodes CASSFQSGASGPRDIQYF. Variable domain in full (rest from reference TRBV11-2 and TRBJ2-4): EAGVAQSPRYKIIEKRQSVAFWCNPISGHATLYWYQQILGQGPKLLIQFQNNGVVDDSQLPKDRFSAERLKGVDSTLKIQPAKLEDSAVYLCASSFQSGASGPRDIQYFGAGTRLSVL.

This clonotype showed up many times. CDR3 sequence (DNA): TGTGCCAGCAGCAGCTACTACGAGCAGTACTTC. Its protein product is CASSSYYEQYF. The rearrangement joins TRBV6-6 to TRBJ2-7; D gene uncertain. Germline V gene lookup returns CDR1 MNHNY and CDR2 SVGAGI (reference sequence). The CDR3 extends over 11 amino acids. V was shortened by 6 bases and J by 3 bases, with 6 bases between the two germline ends.

The table lists this clonotype with a few counts. This sequence joins TRBV6-2 or TRBV6-3 and TRBJ2-1, with unresolved D. The CDR3 runs to 15 residues. Germline V gives CDR1 MNHEY, CDR2 SVGEGT. Trimming pared 4 bases from V and 7 bases from J, leaving 17 bases between. CDR3 residues: CASSSGVGSANEQFF. The CDR3 DNA sequence: TGTGCCAGCAGTTCCGGCGTGGGCTCAGCAAATGAGCAGTTCTTC.